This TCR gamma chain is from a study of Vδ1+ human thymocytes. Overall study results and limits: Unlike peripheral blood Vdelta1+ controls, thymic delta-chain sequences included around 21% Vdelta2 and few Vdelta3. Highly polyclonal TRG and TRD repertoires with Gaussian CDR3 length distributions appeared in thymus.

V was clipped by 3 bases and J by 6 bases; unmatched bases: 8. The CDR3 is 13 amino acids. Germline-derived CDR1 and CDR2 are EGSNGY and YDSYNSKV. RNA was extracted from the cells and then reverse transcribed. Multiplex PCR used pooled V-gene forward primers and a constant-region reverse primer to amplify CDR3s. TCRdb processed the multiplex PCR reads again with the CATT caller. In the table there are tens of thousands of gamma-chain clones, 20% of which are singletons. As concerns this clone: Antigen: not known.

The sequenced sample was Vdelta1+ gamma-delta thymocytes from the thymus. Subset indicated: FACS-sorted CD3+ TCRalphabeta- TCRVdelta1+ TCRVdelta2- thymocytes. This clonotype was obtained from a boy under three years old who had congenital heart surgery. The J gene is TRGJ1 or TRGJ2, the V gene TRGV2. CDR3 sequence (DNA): TGTGCCACCTGGGACAGTATTTGTTATAAGAAACTCTTT. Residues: CATWDSICYKKLF.